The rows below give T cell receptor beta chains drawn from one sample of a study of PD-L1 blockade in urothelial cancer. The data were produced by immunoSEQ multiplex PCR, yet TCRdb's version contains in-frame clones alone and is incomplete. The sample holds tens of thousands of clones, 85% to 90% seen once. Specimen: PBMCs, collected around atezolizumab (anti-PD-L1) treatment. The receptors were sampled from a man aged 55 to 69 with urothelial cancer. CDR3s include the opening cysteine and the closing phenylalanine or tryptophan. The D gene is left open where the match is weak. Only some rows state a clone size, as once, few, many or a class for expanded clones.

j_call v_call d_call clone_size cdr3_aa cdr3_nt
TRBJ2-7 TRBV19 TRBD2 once CASSPGTSGSGEQYF TGTGCCAGTAGTCCAGGGACTAGCGGGAGTGGCGAGCAGTACTTC
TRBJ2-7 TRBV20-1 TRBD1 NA CSARAGQGQYF TGCAGTGCTAGAGCGGGACAGGGGCAGTACTTC
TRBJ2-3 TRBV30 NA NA CAWGDPGLRPDTQYF TGTGCCTGGGGGGACCCGGGACTCCGACCAGATACGCAGTATTTT
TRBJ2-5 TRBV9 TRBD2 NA CASSVDSGLRETQYF TGTGCCAGCAGCGTAGATAGCGGGCTTAGGGAGACCCAGTACTTC
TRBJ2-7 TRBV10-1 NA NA CATPCGPLYEQYF TGCGCCACCCCCTGTGGGCCCCTCTACGAGCAGTACTTC
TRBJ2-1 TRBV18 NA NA CASSPPGRGLDNEQFF TGTGCCAGCTCACCACCGGGCCGGGGGTTGGATAATGAGCAGTTCTTC
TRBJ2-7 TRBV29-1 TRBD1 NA CSVSGQGYEQYF TGCAGCGTTTCGGGACAGGGCTACGAGCAGTACTTC
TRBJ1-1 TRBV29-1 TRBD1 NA CSVVRQGRDTEAFF TGCAGCGTTGTACGACAGGGGCGGGACACTGAAGCTTTCTTT
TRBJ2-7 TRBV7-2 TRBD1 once CASSRPGQGSYEQYF TGTGCCAGCAGTCGACCGGGACAGGGGTCCTACGAGCAGTACTTC
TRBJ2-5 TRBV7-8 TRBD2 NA CASSRRLAGEETQYF TGTGCCAGCAGCCGTAGACTAGCGGGAGAAGAGACCCAGTACTTC
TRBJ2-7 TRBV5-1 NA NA CASSLEAGYEQYF TGCGCCAGCAGCTTGGAAGCCGGCTACGAGCAGTACTTC
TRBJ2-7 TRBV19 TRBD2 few CASSVPAGKQYF TGTGCCAGTAGTGTCCCAGCGGGAAAGCAGTACTTC
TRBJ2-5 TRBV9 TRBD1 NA CASSFGTVQETQYF TGTGCCAGCAGCTTCGGGACAGTCCAAGAGACCCAGTACTTC
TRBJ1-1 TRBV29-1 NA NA CSVGKGGGAFF TGCAGCGTTGGAAAGGGGGGGGGAGCTTTCTTT
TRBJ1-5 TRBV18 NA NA CASSLDNNQPQHF TGTGCCAGCTCACTAGACAATAATCAGCCCCAGCATTTT
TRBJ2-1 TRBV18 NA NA CASSPPSVNEQFF TGTGCCAGCTCACCACCATCAGTCAATGAGCAGTTCTTC
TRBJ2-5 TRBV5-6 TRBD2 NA CASSLVRGGQETQYF TGTGCCAGCAGCTTGGTACGGGGGGGCCAGGAGACCCAGTACTTC
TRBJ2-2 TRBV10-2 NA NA CASSRENTGELFF TGCGCCAGCTCCAGGGAGAACACCGGGGAGCTGTTTTTT
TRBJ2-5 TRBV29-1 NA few CSVAGGAETQYF TGCAGCGTTGCTGGGGGCGCTGAGACCCAGTACTTC
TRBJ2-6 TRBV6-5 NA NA CASSYGRGAGANVLTF TGTGCCAGCAGTTACGGCAGGGGGGCTGGGGCCAACGTCCTGACTTTC
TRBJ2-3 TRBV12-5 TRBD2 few CASGLSRQGVRLAGGPSTDTQYF TGTGCTAGTGGTTTGTCCCGACAGGGGGTCCGACTAGCGGGAGGTCCTAGCACAGATACGCAGTATTTT
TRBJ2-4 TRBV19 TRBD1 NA CASSIHQGVKNIQYF TGTGCCAGTAGTATCCACCAGGGGGTAAAAAACATTCAGTACTTC
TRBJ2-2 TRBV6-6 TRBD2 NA CASSYWLAGGTGELFF TGTGCCAGCAGTTACTGGCTAGCGGGAGGTACCGGGGAGCTGTTTTTT
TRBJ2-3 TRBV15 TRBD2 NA CATRPTSGLGDTQYF TGTGCCACCAGACCAACTAGCGGCCTTGGTGATACGCAGTATTTT
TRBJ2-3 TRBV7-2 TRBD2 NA CASSPLAGGPGTQYF TGTGCCAGCAGCCCGCTAGCGGGGGGGCCCGGAACGCAGTATTTT
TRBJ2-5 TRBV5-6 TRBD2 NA CASSLDSSGGLETQYF TGTGCCAGCAGCTTGGATTCTAGCGGGGGTTTGGAGACCCAGTACTTC
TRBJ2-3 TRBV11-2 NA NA CASSARLAPQPGDTQYF TGTGCCAGCAGCGCCCGTTTAGCGCCTCAACCGGGAGATACGCAGTATTTT
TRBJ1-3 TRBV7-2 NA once CASSLALSRGLSGNTIYF TGTGCCAGCAGCTTAGCGCTTAGTAGGGGACTCTCTGGAAACACCATATATTTT
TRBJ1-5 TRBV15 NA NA CATSLNRVSFQPQHF TGTGCCACCAGTCTTAACAGGGTATCTTTCCAGCCCCAGCATTTT
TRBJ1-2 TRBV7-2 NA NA CASSLDGYGYTF TGTGCCAGCAGCTTAGACGGGTATGGCTACACCTTC
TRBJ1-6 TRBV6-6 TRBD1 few CASKRTGQGHNSPLHF TGTGCCAGCAAACGCACGGGACAGGGGCATAATTCACCCCTCCACTTT
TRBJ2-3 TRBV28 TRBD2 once CASRALGLAGATQYF TGTGCCAGCAGGGCATTGGGACTAGCGGGGGCTACGCAGTATTTT
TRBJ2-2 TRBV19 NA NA CASTDKGGNTGELFF TGTGCCAGTACCGACAAAGGGGGGAACACCGGGGAGCTGTTTTTT
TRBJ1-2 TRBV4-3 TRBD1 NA CASSQLDRADYGYTF TGCGCCAGCAGCCAATTGGACAGGGCCGACTATGGCTACACCTTC
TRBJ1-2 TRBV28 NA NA CASSFGDSARSYTF TGTGCCAGCAGTTTCGGGGATTCCGCTAGGAGCTACACCTTC
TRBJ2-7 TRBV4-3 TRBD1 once CASSQNRDSAYEQYF TGCGCCAGCAGCCAAAACCGGGACAGTGCCTACGAGCAGTACTTC
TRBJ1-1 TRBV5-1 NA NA CASSLTGPNTEAFF TGCGCCAGCAGCTTGACAGGACCGAACACTGAAGCTTTCTTT
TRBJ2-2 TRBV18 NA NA CASSQNAGANTGELFF TGTGCCAGCTCACAGAACGCGGGGGCCAACACCGGGGAGCTGTTTTTT
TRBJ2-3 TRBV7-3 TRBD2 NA CASSLGLAGSTDTQYF TGTGCCAGCAGCCTCGGACTAGCGGGGAGCACAGATACGCAGTATTTT
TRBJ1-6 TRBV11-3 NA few CASSPPQGRNLYNSPLHF TGTGCCAGCAGCCCCCCACAGGGTAGGAACCTCTATAATTCACCCCTCCACTTT
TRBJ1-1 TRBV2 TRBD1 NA CASRGQGNTEAFF TGTGCCAGCAGGGGACAGGGGAACACTGAAGCTTTCTTT
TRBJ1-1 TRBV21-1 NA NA CASSVSRELRNTEAFF TGTGCCAGCAGCGTCTCACGGGAGCTCCGGAACACTGAAGCTTTCTTT
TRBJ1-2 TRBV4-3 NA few CASSRSPDYGYTF TGCGCCAGCAGCCGATCTCCGGACTATGGCTACACCTTC
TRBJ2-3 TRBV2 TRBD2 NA CASSEGAGRTDTQYF TGTGCCAGCAGTGAAGGAGCGGGAAGAACAGATACGCAGTATTTT
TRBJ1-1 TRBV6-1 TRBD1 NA CASSAEWGQGESEAFF TGTGCCAGCAGTGCAGAGTGGGGACAGGGGGAATCTGAAGCTTTCTTT
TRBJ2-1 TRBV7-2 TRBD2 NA CASSSPSGGAYNEQFF TGTGCCAGCAGCTCACCTAGCGGGGGTGCCTACAATGAGCAGTTCTTC
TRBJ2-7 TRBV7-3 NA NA CASSLIQGYEQYF TGTGCCAGCAGCTTAATCCAGGGATACGAGCAGTACTTC
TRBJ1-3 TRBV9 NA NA CASSVETAGNTIYF TGTGCCAGCAGCGTAGAAACAGCTGGAAACACCATATATTTT
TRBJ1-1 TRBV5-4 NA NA CASSGGHRARETEAFF TGTGCCAGCAGCGGGGGACACAGGGCCAGAGAAACTGAAGCTTTCTTT
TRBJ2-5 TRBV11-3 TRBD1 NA CASSPGTGVDETQYF TGTGCCAGCAGCCCCGGGACAGGGGTAGATGAGACCCAGTACTTC
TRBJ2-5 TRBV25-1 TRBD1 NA CASQSGGGTQYF TGTGCCAGCCAATCAGGGGGCGGGACCCAGTACTTC
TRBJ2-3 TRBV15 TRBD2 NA CATSRGGEGGLDTQYF TGTGCCACCAGCAGAGGGGGGGAGGGAGGCTTGGATACGCAGTATTTT
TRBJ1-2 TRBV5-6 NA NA CASSHSLDPGAFNYGYTF TGTGCCAGCAGTCACTCATTAGATCCAGGGGCATTCAACTATGGCTACACCTTC